Below, 24 T cell receptor beta chains from the same sample are listed, as sequenced in a study of radiation and T cells in renal cell carcinoma. Treatment here: treatment-naive control, cytoreductive nephrectomy. This table comes from immunoSEQ multiplex PCR, and its TCRdb copy is limited to in-frame clones, with some not included. The repertoire holds more than 14,000 clones, with roughly 60% as singletons. The starting material was tumor tissue, obtained from a patient whose treatment was nephrectomy without radiotherapy. The receptors were gathered from a man in his 60s with renal cell carcinoma.

The chain has TRBV28 and TRBJ2-2; D gene uncertain. V lost 3 bases and J lost 4, with 9 bases in between. The germline V gene encodes CDR1 MDHEN and CDR2 SYDVKM. CDR3 length: 14 amino acids. The CDR3 region is CASSLLDLTGELFF. CDR3 nucleotide sequence: TGTGCCAGCAGTTTGCTAGACCTCACCGGGGAGCTGTTTTTT.

The chain joins TRBV5-1 to TRBJ1-4; D not resolved. This CDR3 spans 14 amino acids. The V gene lost 4 bases and the J gene lost 0 bases, with 7 bases spanning the gap. Germline V CDR1 and CDR2: SGHRS, YFSETQ. The CDR3 bases are TGCGCCAGCAGCCTACAGCCAACTAATGAAAAACTGTTTTTT. It specifies CASSLQPTNEKLFF.

The chain recombines TRBV29-1 with TRBJ1-1; 7 bases map to TRBD1. Germline assignment: CDR1 SQVTM and CDR2 ANQGSEA. Unmatched junction bases numbered 4, after V lost 5 bases and J lost 1 base. This CDR3 is 13 amino acids long. CDR3 residues: CSVLRQGNTEAFF. For the CDR3, the DNA is TGCAGCGTTCTCCGACAGGGGAACACTGAAGCTTTCTTT. Complete variable domain (other parts from reference TRBV29-1 and TRBJ1-1): SAVISQKPSRDICQRGTSLTIQCQVDSQVTMMFWYRQQPGQSLTLIATANQGSEATYESGFVIDKFPISRPNLTFSTLTVSNMSPEDSSIYLCSVLRQGNTEAFFGQGTRLTVV.

The rearrangement joins TRBV19 to TRBJ2-3; 8 bases map to TRBD1. Germline V gene sequence: CDR1 LNHDA, CDR2 SQIVND (reference sequence). The CDR3 contains 14 residues. V trimming: 6 bases; J trimming: 1 base; junction bases outside the gene matches: 3. The CDR3 DNA follows: TGTGCCAGTAGCCCGGACAGGGGCACAGATACGCAGTATTTT. It encodes CASSPDRGTDTQYF.

The sample holds one count of this clone. The chain uses TRBV4-2 and TRBJ2-3, with 8 nucleotides matching TRBD2. Per the germline V gene, CDR1 is LGHNA and CDR2 is YNFKEQ. V was pared by 4 bases and J by 2 bases, with 5 bases of the junction left unmatched. CDR3 length: 15 amino acids. The CDR3 region has the DNA TGTGCCAGCAGCCTAAACGGGGGGGTCACAGATACGCAGTATTTT. Its translation is CASSLNGGVTDTQYF.

The count of this clone is one. J is TRBJ1-6 and V is TRBV28; D is unresolved. Germline V CDR1 and CDR2: MDHEN, SYDVKM. This CDR3 is built from 15 residues. Deletions cut 4 bases from V and 10 bases from J, with 17 bases between. The CDR3 sequence is CASSSWGFDGSPLHF. In nucleotides, the CDR3 is TGTGCCAGCAGTTCCTGGGGATTTGATGGATCACCCCTCCACTTT. Drawing the rest from reference TRBV28 and TRBJ1-6, the complete variable domain is DVKVTQSSRYLVKRTGEKVFLECVQDMDHENMFWYRQDPGLGLRLIYFSYDVKMKEKGDIPEGYSVSREKKERFSLILESASTNQTSMYLCASSSWGFDGSPLHFGNGTRLTVT.

On this clone itself: This CDR3 is also generated by other DNA sequences in the sample. The chain has TRBV19 and TRBJ1-5, with D perhaps TRBD1 (5 bases). This CDR3 has 15 residues. Trimming removed 3 bases from V and 2 bases from J, with 11 bases in between. Germline lookup yields CDR1 LNHDA and CDR2 SQIVND (reference sequence). The CDR3 DNA sequence: TGTGCCAGTAGTATTCGGGGGTCGGGCAATCAGCCCCAGCATTTT. It specifies CASSIRGSGNQPQHF.

The V call is TRBV27, the J call TRBJ2-1, with 7 bases that match TRBD2. Trimming removed 3 bases from V and 5 bases from J; junction bases left unmatched: 7. Germline V lookup: CDR1 MNHEY, CDR2 SMNVEV (reference sequence). This CDR3 spans 15 amino acids. The CDR3 here is CASSFGGRRDNEQFF. CDR3 nucleotides: TGTGCCAGCAGTTTCGGCGGGAGAAGGGACAATGAGCAGTTCTTC.

This clone was found once. The rearrangement links TRBV10-3 to TRBJ2-6; D call uncertain. In germline, CDR1 is ENHRY, CDR2 SYGVKD. The V gene lost 4 bases and the J gene lost 0 bases, with 13 bases spanning the gap. The CDR3 extends over 17 amino acids. CDR3 in amino acids: CAISGAPGLSGANVLTF. CDR3 sequence (DNA): TGTGCCATCAGTGGGGCCCCCGGCCTCTCTGGGGCCAACGTCCTGACTTTC.

The chain employs TRBV29-1 and TRBJ2-7, with 8 bases identical to TRBD1. The CDR3 sequence is 12 residues long. Germline V lookup: CDR1 SQVTM, CDR2 ANQGSEA. J was trimmed by 6 bases and V by 6 bases; bases with no gene match: 7. This chain's CDR3 is CSVGQAAGEQYF. In nucleotides, the CDR3 is TGCAGCGTGGGACAGGCTGCAGGCGAGCAGTACTTC.

This sequence joins TRBV18 and TRBJ2-1; either TRBD1 or TRBD2 may supply D (5 bases each). CDR3 length: 15 amino acids. The germline gives CDR1 KGHSH, CDR2 LQKENI. V was shortened by 6 bases and J by 1 base, with 13 bases between the two germline ends. This CDR3 is CASSQSGASYNEQFF. CDR3 coding DNA: TGTGCCAGCTCCCAGTCCGGGGCTTCCTACAATGAGCAGTTCTTC.

V usage is TRBV29-1 and J usage is TRBJ2-3, with D perhaps TRBD1 (6 bases). The CDR3 is 13 residues long. V was shortened by 6 bases and J by 4 bases, with 14 bases between the two germline ends. Germline V gene sequence: CDR1 SQVTM, CDR2 ANQGSEA. CDR3 protein: CSVRNRVADTQYF. CDR3 nucleotide sequence: TGCAGCGTCCGGAACAGGGTAGCAGATACGCAGTATTTT.

The gene calls are TRBV6-5 and TRBJ2-5; the D gene could be TRBD1 or TRBD2 (5 bases each). The germline V and J ends were trimmed by 5 bases and 5 bases, with 18 bases remaining between them. The V gene's germline CDR1 is MNHEY and CDR2 SVGAGI. This CDR3 is 15 amino acids long. CDR3 nucleotide sequence: TGTGCCAGCAGTCCAGGGAGCGGCCTGCGGGAGACCCAGTACTTC. Protein product: CASSPGSGLRETQYF.

This sequence joins TRBV19 and TRBJ2-5; 9 bases match TRBD1. The V gene end was trimmed by 6 bases and the J gene end by 5 bases; junction bases not matched to a gene: 7. Looked up from germline, CDR1 is LNHDA and CDR2 is SQIVND (reference sequence). The CDR3 covers 14 residues. The CDR3 loop reads CASRRTGGEETQYF. The CDR3 nucleotides are TGTGCCAGTAGGAGAACAGGGGGCGAGGAGACCCAGTACTTC.

This clone has more than one count but fewer than ten. The rearrangement links TRBV2 to TRBJ2-7; 9 bases fit TRBD1. The germline V gene has CDR1 SNHLY and CDR2 FYNNEI. V gave up 6 bases and J gave up 4 bases; unmatched junction bases: 7. CDR3 length: 14 amino acids. The CDR3 loop is CASRGQGLGYEQYF. In nucleotides, the CDR3 is TGTGCCAGCAGAGGACAGGGGTTGGGGTACGAGCAGTACTTC.

This clone has only one observation. V and J are TRBV9 and TRBJ2-2, with 8 bases matching TRBD1. Germline V CDR1 and CDR2: SGDLS, YYNGEE. This CDR3 contains 15 residues. V was clipped by 1 base and J by 4 bases; unmatched bases: 3. CDR3 residues: CASSVFTGGTGELFF. The CDR3 region has the DNA TGTGCCAGCAGCGTATTTACAGGGGGCACCGGGGAGCTGTTTTTT.

The chain has TRBV7-6 and TRBJ1-4, with a weak D call TRBD1 (5 bases). The CDR3 loop spans 15 amino acids. Germline V gene data show CDR1 as SGHVS and CDR2 as FNYEAQ. Trimming left V 3 bases short and J 6 bases short, with 14 bases between. The CDR3 DNA reads TGTGCCAGCAGCTTCACACCGGGGCGGGATGAAAAACTGTTTTTT. Protein sequence: CASSFTPGRDEKLFF. The entire variable domain, with the rest obtained from reference TRBV7-6 and TRBJ1-4, is as follows: GAGVSQSPRYKVTKRGQDVALRCDPISGHVSLYWYRQALGQGPEFLTYFNYEAQQDKSGLPNDRFSAERPEGSISTLTIQRTEQRDSAMYRCASSFTPGRDEKLFFGSGTQLSVL.

This CDR3 is CASGSIGGSETQYF. The CDR3 DNA reads as TGTGCCAGCGGATCTATCGGAGGGAGTGAGACCCAGTACTTC. The chain couples TRBV27 to TRBJ2-5; a possible D gene is TRBD2 (6 bases). Germline-derived CDR1 and CDR2 are MNHEY and SMNVEV (reference sequence). Trimming removed 8 bases from V and 5 bases from J, with 18 bases in between. There are 14 residues in the CDR3.

As regards this clone: At one of its ends the junction is not consistent with the germline gene, which may arise from a read error. This sequence joins TRBV7-7 and TRBJ2-5, with D possibly TRBD2 on 5 matching bases. Germline CDR1 SSHAT, CDR2 FNYEAQ (reference sequence). CDR3 length equals 14 residues. The CDR3 loop reads CASSPGGSPETQYF. CDR3 DNA: TGTGCTAGCAGCCCCGGTGGGAGTCCGGAGACCCAGTACTTC.

The chain is built from TRBV30 and TRBJ2-3, with D unresolved. Looked up from germline, CDR1 is GTSNPN and CDR2 is SVGIG (reference sequence). Trimming stripped 2 bases from V and 8 bases from J, with 11 bases between. The CDR3 is 12 amino acids. CDR3 sequence: CAWSSPIGTQYF. Here the CDR3 DNA reads TGTGCCTGGAGTAGTCCGATAGGTACGCAGTATTTT.

This clone is labeled as medium-sized. The chain uses TRBV19 and TRBJ2-7; 9 bases are a match to TRBD2. Per the germline V gene, CDR1 is LNHDA and CDR2 is SQIVND (reference sequence). CDR3 length equals 15 residues. Losses at the gene ends were 6 bases for V and 0 bases for J; bases not matched to a gene: 6. The CDR3 is CASRSAGGPSYEQYF. CDR3 DNA sequence: TGTGCCAGTAGGTCTGCGGGAGGGCCCTCCTACGAGCAGTACTTC.

The V and J genes are TRBV6-9 and TRBJ2-7; 10 bases fit TRBD1. Germline values: CDR1 MNHGY, CDR2 SVAAGI. The CDR3 has 16 residues. The trim removed 4 bases at V and 1 base at J, leaving 7 bases unmatched. The CDR3 sequence: CASSFETGGISYEQYF. The CDR3 DNA reads TGTGCCAGCAGTTTCGAGACAGGGGGCATTTCCTACGAGCAGTACTTC.

The V call is TRBV2, the J call TRBJ1-4; 10 bases match TRBD1. CDR1 is SNHLY and CDR2 is FYNNEI in the germline V gene. The ends lost 5 bases at V and 5 bases at J; junction bases unmatched: 8. The CDR3 has 16 residues. CDR3 sequence: CASSPGQGERNEKLFF. The CDR3 DNA reads TGTGCCAGCAGTCCCGGACAGGGGGAGAGGAATGAAAAACTGTTTTTT.

The chain carries TRBV6-6 and TRBJ2-5; 10 bases are a match to TRBD1. Looked up from germline, CDR1 is MNHNY and CDR2 is SVGAGI (reference sequence). With V trimmed by 2 bases and J by 5 bases, 5 bases remained unmatched. This CDR3 is 15 amino acids long. CDR3 region: CASSYGTGVGETQYF. The CDR3 DNA sequence: TGTGCCAGCAGTTACGGGACAGGGGTTGGGGAGACCCAGTACTTC.